This T cell receptor beta chain derives from a study of early stage breast cancer tumors. Clones were sequenced by immunoSEQ multiplex PCR, and TCRdb holds only the in-frame ones, with some missing. Counted here are tens of thousands of clones, around 70% occurring once; the ten biggest clones make up 7.2%. Germline V gene data show CDR1 as SGHTA and CDR2 as FQGNSA. Trimming pared 0 bases from V and 5 bases from J, leaving 7 bases between. The CDR3 runs 13 residues. Sequenced sample: blood. The gene calls are TRBV7-2 and TRBJ2-5; D is ambiguous. This sequence originates from a person aged 50-59 years with breast cancer. CDR3 sequence (DNA): TGTGCCAGCAGCTTAGCCTCTATGGAGACCCAGTACTTC. This gives the protein CASSLASMETQYF. The full variable domain, its missing parts supplied by reference TRBV7-2 and TRBJ2-5, is GAGVSQSPSNKVTEKGKDVELRCDPISGHTALYWYRQSLGQGLEFLIYFQGNSAPDKSGLPSDRFSAERTGGSVSTLTIQRTQQEDSAVYLCASSLASMETQYFGPGTRLLVL.